The source of this TCR beta chain is a study of T cells in localized non-small cell lung cancer. Study findings and constraints: Detection in adjacent lung was observed for a median roughly 57 of the top 100 tumor clones.

TCRdb's table, derived via immunoSEQ multiplex PCR, lists solely in-frame clones and lacks some. Altogether roughly 3,000 clones are present, about 27% being singletons, with the ten largest covering 9% to 15%. V shed 3 bases and J 2 bases; nucleotides not matched to a gene: 5. CDR3 length: 16 residues. Looked up from germline, CDR1 is LNHDA and CDR2 is SQIVND (reference sequence). This clone has just a few counts. Its antigen is still unknown. The TCR sequence derives from a woman aged 35-75 years with stage I lung adenocarcinoma. The rearrangement uses TRBV19 and TRBJ2-3, with 10 bases that match TRBD1. The sample in question was lung tumor tissue, obtained before any cancer treatment. DNA for the CDR3: TGTGCCAGTAGTATCCTGGGGACAGGGGCCACAGATACGCAGTATTTT. It translates to CASSILGTGATDTQYF.